Reported below is one T cell receptor beta chain. The data stem from a study of OX40 agonist ivuxolimab in advanced cancers. Study summary: The mean age was approximately 60 years, ranging from about 20 to 79, with under 90% of participants male.

TCRdb keeps only in-frame clones here, not all; method: immunoSEQ multiplex PCR. This table has about 22,000 clones, over 60% appearing once. This specimen was CD4+ or CD8+ T cells sorted from blood, taken in a trial of the OX40 agonist ivuxolimab. This TCR derives from an adult with an advanced solid tumor such as melanoma, head and neck, liver or kidney cancer.

CDR3 nucleotide sequence: TGTGCCAGCAGCCAAGGTCGTAACAGGGCCGCTGAAGCTTTCTTT. This sequence encodes CASSQGRNRAAEAFF. The chain has TRBV9 and TRBJ1-1, with TRBD1 as a possible D gene (6 bases). Germline CDR1 SGDLS, CDR2 YYNGEE. Deletions cut 4 bases from V and 6 bases from J, with 19 bases between. The CDR3 is 15 amino acids. The full variable domain, its missing parts supplied by reference TRBV9 and TRBJ1-1, is DSGVTQTPKHLITATGQRVTLRCSPRSGDLSVYWYQQSLDQGLQFLIQYYNGEERAKGNILERFSAQQFPDLHSELNLSSLELGDSALYFCASSQGRNRAAEAFFGQGTRLTVV.